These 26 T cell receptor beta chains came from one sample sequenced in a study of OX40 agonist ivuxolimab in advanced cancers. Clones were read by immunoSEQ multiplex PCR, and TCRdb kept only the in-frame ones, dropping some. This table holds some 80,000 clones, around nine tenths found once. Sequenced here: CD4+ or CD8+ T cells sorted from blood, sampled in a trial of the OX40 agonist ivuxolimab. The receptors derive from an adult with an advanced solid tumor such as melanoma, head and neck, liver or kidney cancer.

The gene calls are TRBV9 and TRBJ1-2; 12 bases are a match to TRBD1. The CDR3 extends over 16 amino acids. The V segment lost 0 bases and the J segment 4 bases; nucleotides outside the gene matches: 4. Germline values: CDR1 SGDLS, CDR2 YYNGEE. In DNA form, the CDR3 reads TGTGCCAGCAGCGTAGGGGACAGGGGGCGGAGCTATGGCTACACCTTC. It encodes CASSVGDRGRSYGYTF.

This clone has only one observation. In nucleotides, the CDR3 is TGCGCCAGCAGCTCTCACGGAGCGGGATATTCCTACGAGCAGTACTTC. This gives the protein CASSSHGAGYSYEQYF. V is TRBV5-1 and J is TRBJ2-7; 7 positions agree with TRBD2. The CDR3 is 16 amino acids. V lost 3 bases and J lost 1; bases outside the gene matches: 10. The germline V gene has CDR1 SGHRS and CDR2 YFSETQ.

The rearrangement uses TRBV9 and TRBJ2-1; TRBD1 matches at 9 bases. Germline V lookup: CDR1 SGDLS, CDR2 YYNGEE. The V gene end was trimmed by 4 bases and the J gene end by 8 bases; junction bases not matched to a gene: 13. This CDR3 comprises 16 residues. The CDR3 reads CASSSLWGQGLHEQFF. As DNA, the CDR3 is TGTGCCAGCAGCAGCCTTTGGGGACAGGGTTTGCATGAGCAGTTCTTC. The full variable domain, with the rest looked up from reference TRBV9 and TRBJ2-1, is DSGVTQTPKHLITATGQRVTLRCSPRSGDLSVYWYQQSLDQGLQFLIQYYNGEERAKGNILERFSAQQFPDLHSELNLSSLELGDSALYFCASSSLWGQGLHEQFFGPGTRLTVL.

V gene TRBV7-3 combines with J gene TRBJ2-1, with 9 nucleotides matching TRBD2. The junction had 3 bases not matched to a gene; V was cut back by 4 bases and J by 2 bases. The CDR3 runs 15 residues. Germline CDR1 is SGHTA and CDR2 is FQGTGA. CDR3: CASSSTSGTYNEQFF. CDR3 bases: TGTGCCAGCAGCTCGACTAGCGGAACCTACAATGAGCAGTTCTTC.

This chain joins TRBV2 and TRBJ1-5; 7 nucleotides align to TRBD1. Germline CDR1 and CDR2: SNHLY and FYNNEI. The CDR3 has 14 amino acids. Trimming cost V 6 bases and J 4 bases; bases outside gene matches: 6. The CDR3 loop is CASSRDSGNQPQHF. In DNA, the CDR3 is TGTGCCAGCAGCCGGGACAGCGGTAATCAGCCCCAGCATTTT.

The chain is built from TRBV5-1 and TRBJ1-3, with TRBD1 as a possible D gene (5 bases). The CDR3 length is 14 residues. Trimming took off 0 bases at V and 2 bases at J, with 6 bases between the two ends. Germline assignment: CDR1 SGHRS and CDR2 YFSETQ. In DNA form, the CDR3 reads TGCGCCAGCAGCTTGGCAGGGACTGGAAACACCATATATTTT. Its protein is CASSLAGTGNTIYF.

CDR3 amino acids: CASSLSGTTTDTQYF. DNA for the CDR3: TGCGCCAGCAGCCTCTCCGGGACTACCACAGATACGCAGTATTTT. The chain is built from TRBV5-1 and TRBJ2-3, with 7 bases matching TRBD2. The germline V gene encodes CDR1 SGHRS and CDR2 YFSETQ. This CDR3 region has 15 residues. The junction had 7 bases not matched to a gene; V was cut back by 4 bases and J by 2 bases.

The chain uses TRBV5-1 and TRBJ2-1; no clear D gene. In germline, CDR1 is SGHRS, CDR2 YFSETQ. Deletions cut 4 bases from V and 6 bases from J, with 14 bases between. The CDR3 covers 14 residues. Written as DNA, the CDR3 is TGCGCCAGCAGCCCCCCGGGTTTAGCCAATGAGCAGTTCTTC. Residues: CASSPPGLANEQFF.

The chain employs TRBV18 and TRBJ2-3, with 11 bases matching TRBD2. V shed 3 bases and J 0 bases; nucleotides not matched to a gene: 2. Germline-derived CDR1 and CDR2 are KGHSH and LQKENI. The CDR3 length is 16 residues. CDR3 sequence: CASSPRLAGSTDTQYF. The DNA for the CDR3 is TGTGCCAGCTCACCCCGACTAGCGGGAAGCACAGATACGCAGTATTTT.

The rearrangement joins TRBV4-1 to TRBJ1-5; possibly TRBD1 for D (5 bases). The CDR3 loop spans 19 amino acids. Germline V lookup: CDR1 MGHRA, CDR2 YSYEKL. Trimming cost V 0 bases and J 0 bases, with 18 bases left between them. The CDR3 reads CASSQDPPIGGFSNQPQHF. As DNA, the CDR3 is TGCGCCAGCAGCCAAGACCCACCAATCGGGGGGTTTAGCAATCAGCCCCAGCATTTT.

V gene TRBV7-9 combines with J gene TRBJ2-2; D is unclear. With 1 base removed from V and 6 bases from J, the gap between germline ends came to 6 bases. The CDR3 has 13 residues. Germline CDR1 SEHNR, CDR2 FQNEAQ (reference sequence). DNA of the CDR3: TGTGCCAGCAGCTTAGGTGTCCCCGGGGAGCTGTTTTTT. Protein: CASSLGVPGELFF. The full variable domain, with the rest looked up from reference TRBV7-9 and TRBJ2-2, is DTGVSQNPRHKITKRGQNVTFRCDPISEHNRLYWYRQTLGQGPEFLTYFQNEAQLEKSRLLSDRFSAERPKGSFSTLEIQRTEQGDSAMYLCASSLGVPGELFFGEGSRLTVL.

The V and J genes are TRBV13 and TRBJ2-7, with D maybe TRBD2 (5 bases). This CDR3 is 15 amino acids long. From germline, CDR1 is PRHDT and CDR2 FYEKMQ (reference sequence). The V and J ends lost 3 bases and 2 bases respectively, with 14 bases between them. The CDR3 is CASSLNGKGTYEQYF. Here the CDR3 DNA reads TGTGCCAGCAGCTTGAACGGGAAAGGGACCTACGAGCAGTACTTC.

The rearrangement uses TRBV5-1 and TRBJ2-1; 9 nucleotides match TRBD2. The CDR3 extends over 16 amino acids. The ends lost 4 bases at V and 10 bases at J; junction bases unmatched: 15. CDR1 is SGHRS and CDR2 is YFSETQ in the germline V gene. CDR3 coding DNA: TGCGCCAGCAGCGGCCGCCTAGCGGGACTCGACGGGGAGCAGTTCTTC. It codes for CASSGRLAGLDGEQFF.

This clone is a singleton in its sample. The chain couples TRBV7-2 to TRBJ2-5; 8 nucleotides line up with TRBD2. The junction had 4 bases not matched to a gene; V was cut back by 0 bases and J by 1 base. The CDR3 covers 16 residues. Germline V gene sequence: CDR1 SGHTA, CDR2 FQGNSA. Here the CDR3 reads CASSLAAGVSQETQYF. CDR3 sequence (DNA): TGTGCCAGCAGCTTAGCAGCGGGAGTAAGCCAAGAGACCCAGTACTTC.

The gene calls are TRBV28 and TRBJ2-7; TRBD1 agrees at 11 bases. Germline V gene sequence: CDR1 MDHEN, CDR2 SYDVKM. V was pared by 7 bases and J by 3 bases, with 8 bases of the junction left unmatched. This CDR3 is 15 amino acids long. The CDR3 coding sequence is TGTGCCAGCAATGAAGGGGGGACAGGGGGCTACGAGCAGTACTTC. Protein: CASNEGGTGGYEQYF.

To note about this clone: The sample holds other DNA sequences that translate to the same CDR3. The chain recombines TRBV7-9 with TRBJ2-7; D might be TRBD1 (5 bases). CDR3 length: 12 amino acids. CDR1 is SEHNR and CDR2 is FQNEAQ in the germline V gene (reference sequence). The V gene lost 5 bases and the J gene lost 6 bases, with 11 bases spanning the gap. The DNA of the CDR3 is TGTGCCAGCAGCCTAACAGGACGCGAGCAGTACTTC. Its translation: CASSLTGREQYF.

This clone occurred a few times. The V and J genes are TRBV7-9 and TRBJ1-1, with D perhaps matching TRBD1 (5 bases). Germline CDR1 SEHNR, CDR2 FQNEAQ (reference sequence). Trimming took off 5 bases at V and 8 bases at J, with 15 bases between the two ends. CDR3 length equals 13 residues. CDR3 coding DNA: TGTGCCAGCAGCCCCAGGGTGGAGGGAGAAGCTTTCTTT. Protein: CASSPRVEGEAFF.

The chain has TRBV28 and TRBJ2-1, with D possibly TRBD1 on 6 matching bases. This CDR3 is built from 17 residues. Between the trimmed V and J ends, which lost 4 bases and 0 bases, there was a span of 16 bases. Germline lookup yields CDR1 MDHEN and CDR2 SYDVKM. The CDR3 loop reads CASSSNTGRNSYNEQFF. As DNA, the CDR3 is TGTGCCAGCAGTTCCAACACAGGGCGAAACTCCTACAATGAGCAGTTCTTC.

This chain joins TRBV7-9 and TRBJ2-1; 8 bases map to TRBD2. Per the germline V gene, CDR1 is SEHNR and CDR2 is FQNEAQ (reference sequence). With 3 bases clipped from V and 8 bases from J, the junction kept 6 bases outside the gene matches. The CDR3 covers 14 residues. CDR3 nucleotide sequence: TGTGCCAGCAGCTTGGGACTAGTCAGCGATGAGCAGTTCTTC. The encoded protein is CASSLGLVSDEQFF.

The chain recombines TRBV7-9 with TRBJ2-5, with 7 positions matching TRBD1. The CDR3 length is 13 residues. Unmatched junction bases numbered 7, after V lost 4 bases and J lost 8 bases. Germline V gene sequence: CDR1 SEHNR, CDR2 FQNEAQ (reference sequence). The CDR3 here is CASSWGQRITQYF. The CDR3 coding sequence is TGTGCCAGCAGCTGGGGACAGAGGATCACCCAGTACTTC.

The CDR3 loop is CASSIGDWQETQYF. The DNA for the CDR3 is TGTGCCAGTAGTATAGGGGACTGGCAAGAGACCCAGTACTTC. The chain uses TRBV19 and TRBJ2-5; D might be TRBD2 (6 bases). Germline values: CDR1 LNHDA, CDR2 SQIVND (reference sequence). This CDR3 spans 14 amino acids. V lost 1 base, J lost 2 bases, and 8 bases lay in between.

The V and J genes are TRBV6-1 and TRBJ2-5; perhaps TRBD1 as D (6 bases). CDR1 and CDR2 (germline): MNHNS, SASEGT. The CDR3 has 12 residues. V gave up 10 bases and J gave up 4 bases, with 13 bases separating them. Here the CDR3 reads CATLQGPETQYF. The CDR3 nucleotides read TGTGCCACCCTACAGGGTCCAGAGACCCAGTACTTC.

CDR3 protein: CASSYGVGANQPQHF. CDR3 DNA: TGTGCCAGCAGTTACGGGGTAGGGGCCAATCAGCCCCAGCATTTT. The rearrangement links TRBV6-5 to TRBJ1-5; maybe TRBD1 (5 bases). The V gene's germline CDR1 is MNHEY and CDR2 SVGAGI. This CDR3 region has 15 residues. The V and J ends lost 2 bases and 3 bases respectively, with 11 bases between them.

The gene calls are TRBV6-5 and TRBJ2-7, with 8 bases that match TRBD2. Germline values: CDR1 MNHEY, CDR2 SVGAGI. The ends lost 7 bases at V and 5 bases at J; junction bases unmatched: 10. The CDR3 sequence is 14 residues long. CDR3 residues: CASTEKREKDEQYF. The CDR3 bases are TGTGCCAGCACCGAGAAGCGGGAGAAGGACGAGCAGTACTTC.

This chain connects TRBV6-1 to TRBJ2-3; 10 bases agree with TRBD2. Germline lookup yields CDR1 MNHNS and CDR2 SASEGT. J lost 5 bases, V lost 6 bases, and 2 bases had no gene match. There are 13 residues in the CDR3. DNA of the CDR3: TGTGCCAGCAGGGCTAGCGGGAGAGATACGCAGTATTTT. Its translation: CASRASGRDTQYF.

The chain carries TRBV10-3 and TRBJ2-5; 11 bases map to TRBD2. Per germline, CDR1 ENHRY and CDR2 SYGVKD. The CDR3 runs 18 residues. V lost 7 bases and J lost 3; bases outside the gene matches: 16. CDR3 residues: CAIKPGQGLAGGKETQYF. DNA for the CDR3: TGTGCCATCAAGCCGGGACAGGGCTTAGCGGGAGGGAAAGAGACCCAGTACTTC.